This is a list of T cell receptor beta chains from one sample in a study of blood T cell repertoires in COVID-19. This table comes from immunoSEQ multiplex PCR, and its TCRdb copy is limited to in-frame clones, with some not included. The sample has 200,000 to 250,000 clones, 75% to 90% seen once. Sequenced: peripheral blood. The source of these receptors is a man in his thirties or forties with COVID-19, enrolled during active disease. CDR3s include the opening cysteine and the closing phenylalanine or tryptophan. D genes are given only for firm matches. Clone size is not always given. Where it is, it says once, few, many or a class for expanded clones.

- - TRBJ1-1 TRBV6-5 CANRRAQGFRAFF TGTGCCAACCGGCGGGCGCAGGGGTTCAGAGCTTTCTTT
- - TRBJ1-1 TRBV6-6 CASSQYTGSLDEAFF TGTGCCAGCAGTCAATATACAGGGTCCCTTGATGAAGCTTTCTTT
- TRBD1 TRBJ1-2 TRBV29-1 CSVDRDSLNYGYTF TGCAGCGTTGATCGGGACAGCCTCAACTATGGCTACACCTTC
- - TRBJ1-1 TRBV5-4 CASSLPQRNTEAFF TGTGCCAGCAGCTTGCCCCAGCGTAACACTGAAGCTTTCTTT
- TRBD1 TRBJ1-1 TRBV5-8 CASRLGTGRPTEAFF TGTGCCAGCAGGCTAGGGACAGGGCGACCCACTGAAGCTTTCTTT
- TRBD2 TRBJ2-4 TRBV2 CASRPIGLAGGPGKNIQYF TGTGCCAGCAGACCAATCGGGCTAGCGGGAGGGCCAGGCAAAAACATTCAGTACTTC
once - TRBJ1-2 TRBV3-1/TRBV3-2 CASSPFSGDYGYTF TGTGCCAGCAGCCCTTTCTCGGGAGACTATGGCTACACCTTC
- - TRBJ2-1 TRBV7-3 CASSLSGGNEQFF TGTGCCAGCAGCTTATCAGGAGGCAATGAGCAGTTCTTC
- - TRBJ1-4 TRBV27 CASSLSRANEKLFF TGTGCCAGCAGTTTATCCCGGGCTAATGAAAAACTGTTTTTT
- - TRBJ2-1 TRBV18 CASSQGLLGEQFF TGTGCCAGCTCACAGGGGCTCTTGGGTGAGCAGTTCTTC
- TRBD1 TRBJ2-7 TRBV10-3 CAISGGQGVSYEQYF TGTGCCATCAGTGGGGGGCAGGGGGTTAGTTACGAGCAGTACTTC
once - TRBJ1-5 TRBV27 CASSTRNSNQPQHF TGTGCCAGCAGTACGCGTAATAGCAATCAGCCCCAGCATTTT
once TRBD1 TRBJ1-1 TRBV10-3 CAIKDRENTEAFF TGTGCCATCAAGGACAGGGAGAACACTGAAGCTTTCTTT
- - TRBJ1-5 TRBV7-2 CASSFNRVGNQPQHF TGTGCCAGCAGCTTTAACAGGGTTGGCAATCAGCCCCAGCATTTT
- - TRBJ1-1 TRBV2 CASSAQLQRAGGEAFF TGTGCCAGCAGTGCCCAACTCCAGAGGGCCGGCGGTGAAGCTTTCTTT
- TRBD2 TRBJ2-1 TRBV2 CASSEAGTSQFF TGTGCCAGCAGCGAAGCCGGGACTAGCCAGTTCTTC
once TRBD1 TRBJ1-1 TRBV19 CASSDRVPNTEAFF TGTGCCAGTAGTGACAGGGTCCCGAACACTGAAGCTTTCTTT
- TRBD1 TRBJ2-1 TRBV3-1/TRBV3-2 CASSRDSSYNEQFF TGTGCCAGCAGCCGGGACAGCTCCTACAATGAGCAGTTCTTC
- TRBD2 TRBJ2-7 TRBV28 CASRIPGTRGHEQYF TGTGCCAGCAGAATTCCCGGGACTAGAGGACACGAGCAGTACTTC
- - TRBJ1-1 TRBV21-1 CASSKARHLNTEAFF TGTGCCAGCAGCAAAGCCCGACATTTGAACACTGAAGCTTTCTTT
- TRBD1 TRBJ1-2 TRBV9 CASSTNTGVEGYTF TGTGCCAGCAGCACTAACACAGGGGTGGAGGGCTACACCTTC
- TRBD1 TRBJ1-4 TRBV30 CAWKQGGEKLFF TGTGCCTGGAAACAGGGGGGGGAAAAACTGTTTTTT
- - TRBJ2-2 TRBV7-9 CASSDSGPGELFF TGTGCCAGCAGCGATAGCGGTCCCGGGGAGCTGTTTTTT
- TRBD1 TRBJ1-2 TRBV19 CASMDRGALSRGYTF TGTGCCAGTATGGACAGGGGGGCCCTATCACGCGGCTACACCTTC
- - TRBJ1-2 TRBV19 CASTPGDGSNYGYTF TGTGCCAGTACCCCAGGGGACGGATCTAACTATGGCTACACCTTC
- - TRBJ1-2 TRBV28 CASLRGYGYTF TGTGCCAGCCTTCGGGGGTATGGCTACACCTTC
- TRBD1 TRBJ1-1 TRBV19 CASSDQGVNTEAFF TGTGCCAGTAGTGACCAGGGGGTGAACACTGAAGCTTTCTTT
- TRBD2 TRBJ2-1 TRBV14 CASSQDRGRALHEQFF TGTGCCAGCAGCCAAGATCGCGGGAGGGCCCTTCATGAGCAGTTCTTC
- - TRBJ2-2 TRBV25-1 CASSGGHLNTGELFF TGTGCCAGCAGTGGAGGACACTTGAACACCGGGGAGCTGTTTTTT
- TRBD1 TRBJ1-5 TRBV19 CASSIVGTGGFQPQHF TGTGCCAGTAGTATAGTTGGGACAGGGGGCTTTCAGCCCCAGCATTTT
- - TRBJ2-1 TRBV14 CASSAHEYNEQFF TGTGCCAGCAGCGCGCACGAGTACAATGAGCAGTTCTTC
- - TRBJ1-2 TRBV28 CASSRTASNYGYTF TGTGCCAGCAGTAGGACAGCCTCTAACTATGGCTACACCTTC
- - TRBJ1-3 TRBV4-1 CASSQEGRSSGNTIYF TGCGCCAGCAGCCAAGAGGGTAGGAGCTCTGGAAACACCATATATTTT
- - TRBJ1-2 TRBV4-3 CASSHQQGVDGYTF TGCGCCAGCAGCCATCAACAGGGAGTAGATGGCTACACCTTC
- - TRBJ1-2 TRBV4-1 CASSQDYGDLYGYTF TGCGCCAGCAGCCAAGATTACGGGGATCTCTATGGCTACACCTTC
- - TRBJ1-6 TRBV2 CASSENRLHF TGTGCCAGCAGTGAAAACAGACTCCACTTT
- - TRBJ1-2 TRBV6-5 CASSSLGARGYTF TGTGCCAGTTCATCCTTAGGGGCGCGGGGCTACACCTTC
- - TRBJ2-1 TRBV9 CASSVRPLSIGEQFF TGTGCCAGCAGCGTTCGACCCCTCTCTATCGGGGAGCAGTTCTTC
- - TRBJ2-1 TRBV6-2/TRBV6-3 CASSPLAHNEQFF TGTGCCAGCAGCCCCCTAGCCCACAATGAGCAGTTCTTC
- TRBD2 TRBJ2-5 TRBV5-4 CASSSEQGSGVGETQYF TGTGCCAGCAGCTCCGAGCAGGGTAGCGGGGTGGGGGAGACCCAGTACTTC
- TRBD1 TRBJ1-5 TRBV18 CASSPETGEVQPQHF TGTGCCAGCTCACCAGAAACAGGGGAGGTTCAGCCCCAGCATTTT
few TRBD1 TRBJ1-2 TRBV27 CASSDTGQGQYGYTF TGTGCCAGCAGCGACACGGGACAGGGCCAGTATGGCTACACCTTC
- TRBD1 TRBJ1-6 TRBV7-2 CASSLIPGYGTGDSPLHF TGTGCCAGCAGCCTAATACCAGGCTACGGGACAGGGGATTCACCCCTCCACTTT
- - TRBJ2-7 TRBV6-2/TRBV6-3 CASSGGFIIERAYEQYF TGTGCCAGCAGTGGAGGCTTCATCATCGAAAGGGCTTACGAGCAGTACTTC
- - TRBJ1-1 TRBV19 CASSTYRVTEAFF TGTGCCAGTAGTACATACAGGGTAACCGAAGCTTTCTTT